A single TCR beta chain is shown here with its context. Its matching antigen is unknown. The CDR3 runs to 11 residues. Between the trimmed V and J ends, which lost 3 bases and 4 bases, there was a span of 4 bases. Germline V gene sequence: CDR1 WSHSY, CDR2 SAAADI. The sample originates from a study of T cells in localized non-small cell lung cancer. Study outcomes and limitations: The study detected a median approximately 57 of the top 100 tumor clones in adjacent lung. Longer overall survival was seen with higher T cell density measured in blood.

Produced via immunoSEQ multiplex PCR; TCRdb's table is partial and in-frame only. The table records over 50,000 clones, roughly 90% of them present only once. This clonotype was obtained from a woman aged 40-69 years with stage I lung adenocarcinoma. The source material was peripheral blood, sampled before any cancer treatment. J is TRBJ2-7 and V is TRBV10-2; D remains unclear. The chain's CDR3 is CASSDKYEQYF. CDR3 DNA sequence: TGCGCCAGCAGTGATAAGTACGAGCAGTACTTC.